Shown below are 20 T cell receptor beta chains from a single sample sequenced in a study of blood T cell repertoires in COVID-19. Generated by immunoSEQ multiplex PCR, the TCRdb table keeps only in-frame clones and is missing some. The data contain about 480,000 clones, 80% to 90% of them singletons. Input material: peripheral blood. The source of these receptors is a man between 18 and 35 years old with COVID-19, enrolled during active disease.

The rearrangement joins TRBV3-1 (or the pseudogene TRBV3-2) to TRBJ1-6; D gene unclear. The germline V and J ends were trimmed by 4 bases and 8 bases, with 12 bases remaining between them. Germline values: CDR1 LGHDT, CDR2 YNNKEL (reference sequence). The CDR3 length is 14 residues. CDR3 coding DNA: TGTGCCAGCAGCCCTGCTAGAGATCATTCACCCCTCCACTTT. It yields the protein CASSPARDHSPLHF.

The chain couples TRBV6-5 to TRBJ1-2, with D possibly matching TRBD1 (6 bases). Germline CDR1 is MNHEY and CDR2 is SVGAGI. The CDR3 sequence is 13 residues long. Trimming removed 1 base from V and 6 bases from J, with 9 bases in between. CDR3 coding DNA: TGTGCCAGCAGTTACTTCCCAGGGGATGGCTACACCTTC. Translated: CASSYFPGDGYTF.

The chain joins TRBV13 to TRBJ2-2, with D tentatively TRBD1 (6 bases). Trimming removed 1 base at V and 4 bases at J, with 10 bases between. The germline V gene has CDR1 PRHDT and CDR2 FYEKMQ (reference sequence). CDR3 length: 15 amino acids. The CDR3 loop reads CASSLEGQITGELFF. Here the CDR3 DNA reads TGTGCCAGCAGCTTAGAAGGACAGATCACCGGGGAGCTGTTTTTT.

The V gene is TRBV9, the J gene TRBJ1-1, with TRBD1 as a possible D gene (6 bases). The ends were cut back, 0 bases at V and 4 bases at J, with 13 bases in the middle. This CDR3 spans 15 amino acids. CDR1 and CDR2 (germline): SGDLS, YYNGEE. In nucleotides, the CDR3 is TGTGCCAGCAGCGTAGCTAGGGGGGGGAGCACTGAAGCTTTCTTT. Translating it yields CASSVARGGSTEAFF. Variable domain in full (rest from reference TRBV9 and TRBJ1-1): DSGVTQTPKHLITATGQRVTLRCSPRSGDLSVYWYQQSLDQGLQFLIQYYNGEERAKGNILERFSAQQFPDLHSELNLSSLELGDSALYFCASSVARGGSTEAFFGQGTRLTVV.

The genes are TRBV16 and TRBJ2-7; the D gene is possibly TRBD2 (5 bases). CDR3 length equals 13 residues. Germline CDR1 reads KGHSY; CDR2 reads FQNENV. V was pared by 10 bases and J by 5 bases, with 18 bases between. The DNA of the CDR3 is TGTGCCACCGGGAAGCTGCTTCGGAACGAGCAGTACTTC. Translating gives CATGKLLRNEQYF. Full variable domain (remainder filled in from reference TRBV16 and TRBJ2-7): GEEVAQTPKHLVRGEGQKAKLYCAPIKGHSYVFWYQQVLKNEFKFLISFQNENVFDETGMPKERFSAKCLPNSPCSLEIQATKLEDSAVYFCATGKLLRNEQYFGPGTRLTVT.

This clone came up once. The chain employs TRBV9 and TRBJ1-1; TRBD1 might be the D (6 bases). Trimming stripped 3 bases from V and 4 bases from J, with 13 bases between. CDR1 and CDR2 from the germline V gene are SGDLS and YYNGEE. The CDR3 spans 14 residues. CDR3 protein: CASSATGSGTEAFF. The DNA for the CDR3 is TGTGCCAGCAGCGCTACAGGGAGTGGCACTGAAGCTTTCTTT. The complete variable domain, with remaining parts taken from reference TRBV9 and TRBJ1-1, reads DSGVTQTPKHLITATGQRVTLRCSPRSGDLSVYWYQQSLDQGLQFLIQYYNGEERAKGNILERFSAQQFPDLHSELNLSSLELGDSALYFCASSATGSGTEAFFGQGTRLTVV.

The chain has TRBV19 and TRBJ2-3; TRBD1 might be the D (6 bases). The CDR3 is 15 residues long. V lost 4 bases and J 4 bases, leaving 15 bases between the germline ends. In germline, CDR1 is LNHDA, CDR2 SQIVND (reference sequence). CDR3 loop: CASSTGPGVADTQYF. The DNA of the CDR3 is TGTGCCAGTAGTACTGGCCCAGGGGTGGCAGATACGCAGTATTTT.

The DNA of the CDR3 is TGTGCCAGCAGCTCCCTGCAGGATACGCAGTATTTT. Translated, it gives CASSSLQDTQYF. The genes are TRBV7-6 and TRBJ2-3; D is undetermined. The CDR3 length is 12 residues. The V and J ends lost 4 bases and 6 bases respectively, with 8 bases between them. Per germline, CDR1 SGHVS and CDR2 FNYEAQ. Full variable domain (missing parts from reference TRBV7-6 and TRBJ2-3): GAGVSQSPRYKVTKRGQDVALRCDPISGHVSLYWYRQALGQGPEFLTYFNYEAQQDKSGLPNDRFSAERPEGSISTLTIQRTEQRDSAMYRCASSSLQDTQYFGPGTRLTVL.

The chain is built from TRBV5-1 and TRBJ2-7; 7 nucleotides match TRBD2. The length of the CDR3 is 14 residues. Germline trimming cut 4 bases from V and 6 bases from J; bases unmatched to any gene: 10. Germline lookup yields CDR1 SGHRS and CDR2 YFSETQ. The CDR3 bases are TGCGCCAGCAGCCCAAGGACTAGTCCGCGCGAGCAGTACTTC. Protein sequence: CASSPRTSPREQYF.

This clone has only one observation. V gene TRBV14 combines with J gene TRBJ2-7; 7 bases match TRBD2. Germline CDR1 and CDR2: SGHDN and FVKESK. CDR3 size: 13 residues. J was trimmed by 3 bases and V by 4 bases; bases with no gene match: 3. The CDR3 loop reads CASSRGLGYEQYF. The CDR3 DNA sequence: TGTGCCAGCAGCCGAGGACTAGGCTACGAGCAGTACTTC.

V is TRBV14 and J is TRBJ2-5; 8 bases are shared with TRBD1. This CDR3 comprises 14 residues. Germline trimming cut 5 bases from V and 5 bases from J; bases unmatched to any gene: 7. Germline loops: CDR1 SGHDN, CDR2 FVKESK. The CDR3 loop is CASSSQGVMETQYF. The CDR3 nucleotides are TGTGCCAGCAGCTCACAGGGGGTTATGGAGACCCAGTACTTC.

The V and J genes are TRBV24-1 and TRBJ2-1; 7 bases match TRBD1. V lost 5 bases and J lost 0; bases outside the gene matches: 12. The CDR3 consists of 18 residues. Germline CDR1 is KGHDR and CDR2 is SFDVKD. CDR3 in amino acids: CATSGTPRGQSSYNEQFF. In nucleotides, the CDR3 is TGTGCCACCAGTGGCACCCCGAGGGGGCAAAGCTCCTACAATGAGCAGTTCTTC.

V gene TRBV11-3 combines with J gene TRBJ1-1; no clear D. Germline V gene sequence: CDR1 SGHNT, CDR2 YENEEA. The CDR3 consists of 14 residues. V lost 4 bases to trimming and J lost 0 bases, with 9 bases between them. CDR3 loop: CASSSLQVNTEAFF. The CDR3 region has the DNA TGTGCCAGCAGCTCGCTGCAGGTGAACACTGAAGCTTTCTTT.

This chain joins TRBV21-1 and TRBJ2-7; TRBD2, as called in the table, went unchecked against the DNA. TRBV21-1 constitutes a pseudogene. This CDR3 region has 15 residues. In nucleotides, the CDR3 is TGTGCCAGCAAAAAAACTAGCGGGAGATTTAACGAGCAGTACTTC. Protein sequence: CASKKTSGRFNEQYF.

This clone has just a few counts. The gene calls are TRBV24-1 and TRBJ1-5, with a possible D match to TRBD1 (5 bases). The V gene lost 3 bases and the J gene lost 6 bases, with 14 bases spanning the gap. Germline V lookup: CDR1 KGHDR, CDR2 SFDVKD. This CDR3 is 15 amino acids long. CDR3: CATSDGGGGGQPQHF. The CDR3 DNA reads as TGTGCCACCAGTGATGGGGGGGGAGGCGGTCAGCCCCAGCATTTT.

This clone showed up just once. The chain has TRBV19 and TRBJ1-2; D not certain. CDR3 length: 15 residues. Germline-derived CDR1 and CDR2 are LNHDA and SQIVND (reference sequence). Between the trimmed V and J ends, which lost 3 bases and 0 bases, there was a span of 11 bases. CDR3 loop: CASSMATRANYGYTF. CDR3 nucleotide sequence: TGTGCCAGTAGTATGGCGACGAGGGCTAACTATGGCTACACCTTC.

The chain carries TRBV2 and TRBJ2-3, with TRBD2 as a possible D gene (5 bases). This CDR3 is 14 amino acids long. Germline V gene data show CDR1 as SNHLY and CDR2 as FYNNEI. The V end was cut by 6 bases, the J end by 4 bases, with 14 bases between. The CDR3 sequence: CASRPLASPDTQYF. Written as DNA, the CDR3 is TGTGCCAGCAGGCCGCTAGCTTCCCCAGATACGCAGTATTTT.

The rearrangement uses TRBV27 and TRBJ1-2; 10 positions agree with TRBD1. The CDR3 runs 14 residues. The trim removed 5 bases at V and 7 bases at J, leaving 7 bases unmatched. Per germline, CDR1 MNHEY and CDR2 SMNVEV (reference sequence). CDR3 region: CASSLRTGGLGYTF. The DNA of the CDR3 is TGTGCCAGCAGTCTCCGGACAGGGGGTCTTGGCTACACCTTC.

This chain joins TRBV3-1 (or the pseudogene TRBV3-2) and TRBJ1-4, with 9 bases lining up with TRBD1. This CDR3 is built from 18 residues. Trimming took 4 bases from V and 10 from J; bases not matched to a gene: 19. The V gene's germline CDR1 is LGHDT and CDR2 YNNKEL (reference sequence). In DNA form, the CDR3 reads TGTGCCAGCAGCCGTGGGACAGGGCGCACAGGGTCCCCACCAAAACTGTTTTTT. Residues: CASSRGTGRTGSPPKLFF.

V gene TRBV6-5 combines with J gene TRBJ2-7, with 9 nucleotides matching TRBD1. The V segment lost 0 bases and the J segment 1 base; nucleotides outside the gene matches: 1. In germline, CDR1 is MNHEY, CDR2 SVGAGI. This CDR3 is 15 amino acids long. The CDR3, as DNA: TGTGCCAGCAGTTACTCGGGACAGGGATCCTACGAGCAGTACTTC. Translation gives CASSYSGQGSYEQYF.